The clone carrying this TCR beta chain was counted a few times. The antigen is not known. This CDR3 comprises 14 residues. The junction had 6 bases not matched to a gene; V was cut back by 5 bases and J by 4 bases. Per germline, CDR1 MGHRA and CDR2 YSYEKL. TCRdb itself ran the 5' RACE reads through MiXCR, one entry per CDR3 protein. The sample holds about 580,000 distinct CDR3 sequences, roughly 17% seen once. This specimen belongs to a study of T cells after yellow fever vaccination. For the study at large: Preparing low-cell-number fractions relied on SMART-Seq v4 Ultra Low Input. Whole-study findings and limits: Abundant clonotypes (contaminants from the bulk population) could be present in FACS-sorted repertoires. Clonotype sharing between CD4 and CD8 compartments was small.

The sequences come from PBMCs, collected about 5 days after the first yellow fever vaccination. This chain joins TRBV4-1 and TRBJ1-1; 8 nucleotides agree with TRBD1. This clonotype was obtained from a man younger than 30 who received the YFV17D yellow fever vaccine. This chain's CDR3 is CASSLQGDGTEAFF. The CDR3 DNA is TGCGCCAGCAGCTTACAGGGGGATGGCACTGAAGCTTTCTTT.